This T cell receptor beta chain is from a study of shared clonotypes between healthy human individuals. Study results and limitations: Across subsets, estimated richness was generally greater for naive than for memory populations.

Authors' methods: Filtering differed for immunoSEQ, which gave only junction sequences without quality scores. Profiling relied on immunoSEQ multiplex PCR, and the TCRdb table lists in-frame clones only, not all of them. The V and J calls and clone size come from that table; D and trimming were worked out from the DNA. Of 1.5 million to 1.9 million clones in the sample, 95% to 99% are singletons; the top ten hold around 0.47%. Germline CDR1 reads SGHNT; CDR2 reads YENEEA. This CDR3 has 16 residues. The V segment lost 6 bases and the J segment 5 bases; nucleotides outside the gene matches: 12. Naive CD45RA+ and memory CD45RA-negative subsets were split from CD4+ cells. In regard to this clone: The antigen remains undetermined.

The TCR was taken from a man aged 25 to 45 in good health. The rearrangement joins TRBV11-3 to TRBJ2-2; 7 bases align to TRBD1. The sequenced material came from naive CD4+ T cells sorted from blood. Subset specified: CD45RA+ positively selected. DNA for the CDR3: TGTGCCAGCAGTTGGGGTGAAGGGGGCAGGACCGGGGAGCTGTTTTTT. It codes for CASSWGEGGRTGELFF.